The 6 T cell receptor beta chains reported below all come from one sample, sequenced in a study of vaccination and CD4 T cells after COVID-19. Their recognized antigens are unknown. Cultured CD4+ T-cell DNA underwent Oncomine TCR Beta short-read sequencing. TCRdb ran MiXCR on the PCR reads and lists one entry per CDR3 protein. The table records about 15,000 distinct CDR3 sequences, around 74% of them present only once. Sample treatment: roughly 10-day PBMC culture with coronavirus spike peptide pools or control peptides (ViraFEST assay). The sequenced material came from CD4+ T cells from blood, cultured in vitro. The origin of the receptors is a human donor who had recovered from COVID-19.

The CDR3 DNA sequence: TGTGCCAGCAGCCCCCGGTGGTTAGCGAACACCGGGGAGCTGTTTTTT. Amino acid sequence: CASSPRWLANTGELFF. V gene TRBV6-1 combines with J gene TRBJ2-2; no reliable D call. This CDR3 is 16 amino acids long. The V and J ends lost 6 bases and 0 bases respectively, with 14 bases between them. Germline-derived CDR1 and CDR2 are MNHNS and SASEGT.

The chain carries TRBV5-1 and TRBJ1-1; 8 nucleotides match TRBD1. Germline V gene lookup returns CDR1 SGHRS and CDR2 YFSETQ. V shed 3 bases and J 13 bases; nucleotides not matched to a gene: 8. CDR3 length: 12 amino acids. The CDR3 sequence: CASSSTGVEGFF. The CDR3 region has the DNA TGCGCCAGCAGCTCGACAGGGGTGGAGGGTTTCTTT.

In this sample, this clonotype turned up a few times. The V and J genes are TRBV28 and TRBJ1-1; D is perhaps TRBD1 (6 bases). The germline CDR1 and CDR2 sequences are MDHEN and SYDVKM. This CDR3 comprises 14 residues. The V end was cut by 10 bases, the J end by 1 base, with 16 bases between. The CDR3 region is CAISPGGPNTEAFF. The CDR3 bases are TGTGCCATCTCCCCGGGGGGGCCGAACACTGAAGCTTTCTTT.

The rearrangement uses TRBV7-9 and TRBJ2-3; either TRBD1 or TRBD2 may fit D (5 bases each). This CDR3 is built from 14 residues. The germline V and J ends were trimmed by 5 bases and 2 bases, with 11 bases remaining between them. The germline V gene has CDR1 SEHNR and CDR2 FQNEAQ (reference sequence). CDR3 nucleotides: TGTGCCAGCAGCCCCTGGGGGACCACAGATACGCAGTATTTT. Amino acid sequence: CASSPWGTTDTQYF.

This chain uses TRBV27 with TRBJ1-5, with D unclear. CDR1 MNHEY and CDR2 SMNVEV come from the germline V gene (reference sequence). Trimming took off 0 bases at V and 3 bases at J, with 15 bases between the two ends. The CDR3 covers 17 residues. CDR3 bases: TGTGCCAGCAGTTTATCCCCACCGGCCCTTATCAATCAGCCCCAGCATTTT. Encoded protein: CASSLSPPALINQPQHF.

In its sample, this clonotype was seen a few times. V usage is TRBV20-1 and J usage is TRBJ2-4; D tentatively fits TRBD1 or TRBD2 (5 bases each). Germline CDR1 is DFQATT and CDR2 is SNEGSKA (reference sequence). CDR3 length equals 13 residues. The CDR3 DNA reads TGCAGCGCCGGGGCTGAATCCAAAAACATTCAGTACTTC. Its translation is CSAGAESKNIQYF.